Below are 27 T cell receptor beta chains sequenced from a single sample in a study of Graves' ophthalmopathy and Graves' hyperthyroidism. TCR beta CDR3 regions were amplified from RNA transcripts. RT-PCR was first run with HTBI primers, then multiplex PCR in a second round. MiXCR was run by TCRdb on the multiplex PCR reads, yielding one entry per CDR3 protein. The table records about 370,000 distinct CDR3 sequences, 17% of them present only once. The specimen sequenced was peripheral blood. The receptors were sampled from an adult woman with stable Graves' hyperthyroidism.

This clonotype has more than one count but fewer than ten. This sequence joins TRBV27 and TRBJ2-4; D is unresolved. CDR3 length equals 16 residues. Trimming cost V 0 bases and J 1 base, with 10 bases left between them. Germline V gene lookup returns CDR1 MNHEY and CDR2 SMNVEV (reference sequence). Written as DNA, the CDR3 is TGTGCCAGCAGTTTATCTTACCTACTCGCCAAAAACATTCAGTACTTC. Residues: CASSLSYLLAKNIQYF.

The chain employs TRBV30 and TRBJ2-5; D uncertain. V dropped 2 bases and J dropped 4 bases, with 5 bases sitting between them. Germline V gene lookup returns CDR1 GTSNPN and CDR2 SVGIG (reference sequence). The CDR3 runs to 11 residues. In DNA form, the CDR3 reads TGTGCCTGGAGTTCGCGAGAGACCCAGTACTTC. This encodes CAWSSRETQYF.

The table lists this clonotype with a few counts. The CDR3 nucleotides read TGCAGTGCCCGTAAATTAACGAGACAGCTTAGAATGAACACTGAAGCTTTCTTT. It is translated as CSARKLTRQLRMNTEAFF. The genes are TRBV20-1 and TRBJ1-1; possibly TRBD1 for D (5 bases). The CDR3 extends over 18 amino acids. V was shortened by 6 bases and J by 0 bases, with 26 bases between the two germline ends. The germline V gene has CDR1 DFQATT and CDR2 SNEGSKA (reference sequence).

A remark on this clonotype: A much larger clone is a single base away; this may be a read error. The gene calls are TRBV28 and TRBJ2-4; 7 bases map to TRBD2. Trimming at V came to 11 bases and at J to 7 bases, leaving 14 bases not matched to a gene. Germline CDR1 reads MDHEN; CDR2 reads SYDVKM. The CDR3 length is 14 residues. The CDR3 spells CAGTNSGSGNIQYF. The CDR3 bases are TGTGCCGGCACCAATAGCGGGTCCGGGAACATTCAGTACTTC.

This clonotype was seen repeatedly, ten times or more. The chain links TRBV6-1 to TRBJ2-2, with 12 bases identical to TRBD2. CDR3 length: 16 amino acids. The germline CDR1 and CDR2 sequences are MNHNS and SASEGT. V shed 4 bases and J 5 bases; nucleotides not matched to a gene: 5. Written as DNA, the CDR3 is TGTGCCAGCAGTGGACTAGCGGGAGTGGGGACCGGGGAGCTGTTTTTT. Amino acid sequence: CASSGLAGVGTGELFF.

This clonotype occurred many times. This rearrangement joins TRBV6-1 to TRBJ2-5, with D possibly being TRBD1 (6 bases). Germline V lookup: CDR1 MNHNS, CDR2 SASEGT. V was pared by 4 bases and J by 5 bases, with 11 bases between. The CDR3 sequence is 13 residues long. The chain's CDR3 is CASSGGPRETQYF. CDR3 DNA: TGTGCCAGCAGTGGGGGGCCTCGGGAGACCCAGTACTTC.

This clonotype was observed at least ten times. This chain links TRBV2 with TRBJ1-5, with a weak D call TRBD1 (6 bases). Trimming stripped 6 bases from V and 3 bases from J, with 9 bases between. Germline CDR1 SNHLY, CDR2 FYNNEI. The CDR3 totals 13 residues. The CDR3 is CASRGAANQPQHF. The CDR3 DNA follows: TGTGCCAGCAGGGGGGCCGCCAATCAGCCCCAGCATTTT. Combining the CDR3 with reference TRBV2 and TRBJ1-5 gives the whole variable domain EPEVTQTPSHQVTQMGQEVILRCVPISNHLYFYWYRQILGQKVEFLVSFYNNEISEKSEIFDDQFSVERPDGSNFTLKIRSTKLEDSAMYFCASRGAANQPQHFGDGTRLSIL.

This chain joins TRBV5-1 and TRBJ1-2; D is perhaps TRBD1 (5 bases). Trimming stripped 0 bases from V and 4 bases from J, with 19 bases between. The CDR3 is 17 amino acids. Germline CDR1 is SGHRS and CDR2 is YFSETQ. The CDR3 region has the DNA TGCGCCAGCAGCTTGGGGGGCGGCGGTGACTTCGGCTATGGCTACACCTTC. Translation gives CASSLGGGGDFGYGYTF. The full variable domain, rest sourced from reference TRBV5-1 and TRBJ1-2, is KAGVTQTPRYLIKTRGQQVTLSCSPISGHRSVSWYQQTPGQGLQFLFEYFSETQRNKGNFPGRFSGRQFSNSRSEMNVSTLELGDSALYLCASSLGGGGDFGYGYTFGSGTRLTVV.

In this sample, this clonotype turned up many times. The chain combines TRBV12-3 or TRBV12-4 with TRBJ1-6, with no clear D. The CDR3 is made up of 14 amino acids. V lost 5 bases to trimming and J lost 3 bases, with 8 bases between them. The CDR3 spells CASSQSLYNSPLHF. The DNA for the CDR3 is TGTGCCAGCAGTCAAAGTCTCTATAATTCACCCCTCCACTTT.

This clonotype was observed at least ten times. The rearrangement joins TRBV28 to TRBJ1-6, with D possibly matching TRBD1 (6 bases). The CDR3 has 14 amino acids. Looked up from germline, CDR1 is MDHEN and CDR2 is SYDVKM. V was clipped by 3 bases and J by 10 bases, with 13 bases between them. CDR3 nucleotide sequence: TGTGCCAGCAGTTTTAACAGGGTTCGATCACCCCTCCACTTT. It is translated as CASSFNRVRSPLHF.

The rearrangement links TRBV10-3 to TRBJ1-5, with 9 bases that match TRBD1. CDR1 is ENHRY, CDR2 SYGVKD, per germline. The trim removed 2 bases at V and 6 bases at J, leaving 11 bases unmatched. The length of the CDR3 is 17 residues. The CDR3 nucleotides read TGTGCCATCAGTGAGGGAGTGGGACAGGGAGGGCGTCAGCCCCAGCATTTT. It translates to CAISEGVGQGGRQPQHF.

The chain has TRBV6-5 and TRBJ1-1; no definite D call. The germline gives CDR1 MNHEY, CDR2 SVGAGI. CDR3 size: 14 residues. V lost 0 bases and J 8 bases, leaving 13 bases between the germline ends. The CDR3 here is CASSYSMLGVEAFF. CDR3 nucleotide sequence: TGTGCCAGCAGTTACTCGATGCTGGGAGTGGAAGCTTTCTTT.

This clonotype occurred many times. The rearrangement joins TRBV20-1 to TRBJ2-2; 7 bases are shared with TRBD1. The CDR3 is made up of 17 amino acids. In germline, CDR1 is DFQATT, CDR2 SNEGSKA (reference sequence). The V segment lost 0 bases and the J segment 2 bases; nucleotides outside the gene matches: 9. CDR3 sequence (DNA): TGCAGTGCTAGAGATATCGGAAAAGGGGGCAACACCGGGGAGCTGTTTTTT. As protein: CSARDIGKGGNTGELFF.

In this sample, this clonotype turned up many times. V is TRBV6-4 and J is TRBJ2-3, with D possibly matching TRBD2 (6 bases). The length of the CDR3 is 16 residues. Trimming removed 6 bases from V and 1 base from J, with 17 bases in between. Germline lookup yields CDR1 MRHNA and CDR2 SNTAGT. CDR3 DNA sequence: TGTGCCAGCAGGGGATCGGGAGTTGGGGGCACAGATACGCAGTATTTT. Amino acids: CASRGSGVGGTDTQYF.

This clonotype was detected only a few times. With a much larger clone just one base away, this may be a read error. The chain uses TRBV6-1 and TRBJ1-5; possible D gene TRBD1, 6 bases. Germline V gives CDR1 MNHNS, CDR2 SASEGT. The V and J ends lost 3 bases and 5 bases respectively, with 11 bases between them. The CDR3 is 14 residues long. In nucleotides, the CDR3 is TGTGCCAGCAGTGACACGGACAGAGATCAGCCCCAGCATTTT. It yields the protein CASSDTDRDQPQHF.

This clonotype has a count of ten or more. The chain couples TRBV20-1 to TRBJ2-7, with TRBD2 identical over 11 bases. The germline V gene encodes CDR1 DFQATT and CDR2 SNEGSKA (reference sequence). The trim removed 2 bases at V and 3 bases at J, leaving 6 bases unmatched. This CDR3 comprises 15 residues. The CDR3 is CSARSGTSGVYEQYF. The CDR3 DNA reads as TGCAGTGCTAGATCCGGGACTAGCGGAGTCTACGAGCAGTACTTC.

This clonotype has only a few counts. This chain uses TRBV2 with TRBJ2-7; D is undetermined. V gave up 4 bases and J gave up 0 bases, with 10 bases separating them. The length of the CDR3 is 14 residues. Per germline, CDR1 SNHLY and CDR2 FYNNEI. CDR3 DNA: TGTGCCAGCAGTGCGGGTCAGATCTCCTACGAGCAGTACTTC. It yields the protein CASSAGQISYEQYF.

The table lists this clonotype with many counts. The J gene is TRBJ2-7, the V gene TRBV6-1; D might be TRBD1 (6 bases). V was pared by 5 bases and J by 9 bases, with 14 bases between. The CDR3 extends over 12 amino acids. Germline V CDR1 and CDR2: MNHNS, SASEGT. CDR3 coding DNA: TGTGCCAGCAGTCAGGGACAACCGTTGCAGTACTTC. Translating it yields CASSQGQPLQYF.

This clonotype occurred many times. The chain links TRBV6-4 to TRBJ2-2; 8 positions match TRBD1. The CDR3 runs to 13 residues. The germline V gene encodes CDR1 MRHNA and CDR2 SNTAGT. With 5 bases clipped from V and 9 bases from J, the junction kept 5 bases outside the gene matches. The CDR3 is CASSLDRGRELFF. The CDR3 DNA reads TGTGCCAGCAGTCTTGACAGGGGAAGGGAGCTGTTTTTT.

This clonotype was counted many times. The chain employs TRBV6-2 or TRBV6-3 and TRBJ2-7; 12 bases match TRBD2. J lost 3 bases, V lost 8 bases, and 2 bases had no gene match. The CDR3 is 13 amino acids. In germline, CDR1 is MNHEY, CDR2 SVGEGT. The CDR3 DNA sequence: TGTGCCAGCCGACTAGCGGGAGTCTACGAGCAGTACTTC. Amino acid sequence: CASRLAGVYEQYF.

As for this clonotype: Just one base apart from a much larger clone, this may be a read error. V and J are TRBV7-8 and TRBJ1-1; TRBD1 is a possible D gene (6 bases). The germline V gene has CDR1 SGHVS and CDR2 FQNEAQ. This CDR3 is 14 amino acids long. The CDR3 is CAISLQGRDTEAFF. The CDR3 DNA sequence: TGTGCCATCAGCTTACAGGGAAGGGACACTGAAGCTTTCTTT.

This clonotype was counted at least ten times. The V gene is TRBV28, the J gene TRBJ1-1; D perhaps matches TRBD1 (5 bases). The CDR3 totals 17 residues. CDR1 is MDHEN and CDR2 is SYDVKM in the germline V gene. Trimming shortened V by 2 bases and J by 6 bases, and 22 bases separated the two germline ends. In DNA, the CDR3 is TGTGCCAGCAGTTTAAAGAGAAAAGGGCCTCGGGGCTCTGAAGCTTTCTTT. The encoded protein is CASSLKRKGPRGSEAFF.

In its sample, this clonotype was seen many times. The chain combines TRBV2 with TRBJ1-5; D not certain. The CDR3 covers 14 residues. Germline loops: CDR1 SNHLY, CDR2 FYNNEI. The V end was cut by 6 bases, the J end by 0 bases, with 9 bases between. The CDR3 is CASRADYSNQPQHF. CDR3 coding DNA: TGTGCCAGCAGGGCGGATTATAGCAATCAGCCCCAGCATTTT. The full variable domain, its missing parts supplied by reference TRBV2 and TRBJ1-5, is EPEVTQTPSHQVTQMGQEVILRCVPISNHLYFYWYRQILGQKVEFLVSFYNNEISEKSEIFDDQFSVERPDGSNFTLKIRSTKLEDSAMYFCASRADYSNQPQHFGDGTRLSIL.

This clonotype was recorded many times. The V and J genes are TRBV6-2 or TRBV6-3 and TRBJ2-7; 11 bases line up with TRBD2. CDR1 is MNHEY and CDR2 is SVGEGT in the germline V gene. This CDR3 spans 15 amino acids. V lost 5 bases and J lost 3; bases outside the gene matches: 6. CDR3 amino acids: CASSRVAGGNYEQYF. In nucleotides, the CDR3 is TGTGCCAGCAGTAGAGTAGCGGGAGGGAACTACGAGCAGTACTTC.

This clonotype has just a few counts. The chain has TRBV10-3 and TRBJ2-5, with D unclear. Germline CDR1 and CDR2: ENHRY and SYGVKD. The CDR3 covers 13 residues. The ends were cut back, 7 bases at V and 2 bases at J, with 11 bases in the middle. The CDR3 coding sequence is TGTGCCATCACTAAGGGCCCGCAAGAGACCCAGTACTTC. It codes for CAITKGPQETQYF.

This chain connects TRBV28 to TRBJ2-5, with D perhaps TRBD1 (6 bases). Germline CDR1 reads MDHEN; CDR2 reads SYDVKM. V lost 2 bases to trimming and J lost 9 bases, with 10 bases between them. CDR3 length: 12 residues. CDR3 nucleotides: TGTGCCAGCAGTTTAGCAGGGGCGGCCCAGTACTTC. Encoded protein: CASSLAGAAQYF.

As for this clonotype: Germline is not matched at one junction end, which may reflect a read error. The chain joins TRBV7-9 to TRBJ2-5; D call uncertain. The CDR3 covers 13 residues. CDR1 is SEHNR, CDR2 FQNEAQ, per germline (reference sequence). CDR3 protein: CASTPLASETKYF. The CDR3 coding sequence is TGTGCCAGCACCCCCTTAGCCTCAGAGACCAAGTACTTC.